Each of the 20 T cell receptor beta chains below was sequenced from the same sample in a study of cytomegalovirus exposure and HLA in healthy donors (dated by TCRdb to the late 2010s). Receptor libraries were prepared by the immunoSEQ multiplex PCR assay. TCRdb took this table from immuneACCESS and kept in-frame rearrangements with V and J called. Such tables lack part of the clones; where checked against another copy, unresolved V genes explain under half of the gap, and the rest is unexplained. The sample contains about 190,000 clones, 86% of them found a single time. The ten largest clones represent more than 1.1% of the sample. Sequenced sample: PBMCs. The receptor source for this set is a woman in her late teens or twenties in good health and CMV-seronegative.

This clone has just one count. The V and J genes are TRBV30 and TRBJ1-6; D unresolved. V gave up 4 bases and J gave up 4 bases, with 8 bases separating them. CDR1 and CDR2 from the germline V gene are GTSNPN and SVGIG (reference sequence). This CDR3 is built from 13 residues. This CDR3 is CAWTPGYNSPLHF. CDR3 nucleotide sequence: TGTGCCTGGACGCCAGGTTATAATTCACCCCTCCACTTT. Full variable domain (outside the CDR3, taken from reference TRBV30 and TRBJ1-6): SQTIHQWPATLVQPVGSPLSLECTVEGTSNPNLYWYRQAAGRGLQLLFYSVGIGQISSEVPQNLSASRPQDRQFILSSKKLLLSDSGFYLCAWTPGYNSPLHFGNGTRLTVT.

This clone appeared a single time. The chain joins TRBV2 to TRBJ1-1; the match to TRBD1 covers 7 bases. V trimming: 8 bases; J trimming: 4 bases; junction bases outside the gene matches: 16. The germline gives CDR1 SNHLY, CDR2 FYNNEI. CDR3 length equals 16 residues. CDR3 coding DNA: TGTGCCAGCCCGTCAGCCGGGACAGATACTCTCACTGAAGCTTTCTTT. It is translated as CASPSAGTDTLTEAFF.

This clone was counted once. J is TRBJ2-1 and V is TRBV5-1; TRBD1 matches 8 bases. CDR1 is SGHRS and CDR2 is YFSETQ in the germline V gene. Trimming removed 0 bases from V and 9 bases from J; junction bases left unmatched: 5. The length of the CDR3 is 14 residues. DNA of the CDR3: TGCGCCAGCAGCTTGGGCCAGGGGGCTGGTGAGCAGTTCTTC. Its translation is CASSLGQGAGEQFF. The complete variable domain, with remaining parts taken from reference TRBV5-1 and TRBJ2-1, reads KAGVTQTPRYLIKTRGQQVTLSCSPISGHRSVSWYQQTPGQGLQFLFEYFSETQRNKGNFPGRFSGRQFSNSRSEMNVSTLELGDSALYLCASSLGQGAGEQFFGPGTRLTVL.

This chain uses TRBV6-1 with TRBJ2-7; 9 bases are a match to TRBD2. The CDR3 is 15 amino acids. The germline gives CDR1 MNHNS, CDR2 SASEGT. J lost 2 bases, V lost 2 bases, and 4 bases had no gene match. CDR3 region: CASSERSGGTYEQYF. CDR3 bases: TGTGCCAGCAGTGAACGAAGCGGGGGGACCTACGAGCAGTACTTC.

The chain is built from TRBV21-1 and TRBJ2-5; the table's D call of TRBD1 was not tested on the DNA. TRBV21-1 is shown as a pseudogene. CDR3 size: 14 residues. The CDR3 DNA is TGTGCCAGCAGTCGGACAGGGTGGCAAGAGACCCAGTACTTC. Amino acid sequence: CASSRTGWQETQYF.

This chain links TRBV19 with TRBJ1-1, with D perhaps matching TRBD1 (5 bases). The CDR3 has 14 residues. Deletions cut 5 bases from V and 2 bases from J, with 12 bases between. Per the germline V gene, CDR1 is LNHDA and CDR2 is SQIVND (reference sequence). As DNA, the CDR3 is TGTGCCAGTAGTGCGACGACAGTAAACACTGAAGCTTTCTTT. Residues: CASSATTVNTEAFF.

This sequence joins TRBV7-9 and TRBJ1-4, with 7 bases matching TRBD1. Germline V gene lookup returns CDR1 SEHNR and CDR2 FQNEAQ (reference sequence). The CDR3 has 13 amino acids. J was trimmed by 7 bases and V by 6 bases; bases with no gene match: 5. CDR3 protein: CASSRQGGEKLFF. The CDR3 nucleotides read TGTGCCAGCAGTAGACAGGGCGGTGAAAAACTGTTTTTT.

The chain links TRBV5-4 to TRBJ2-7; unclear D gene. This CDR3 is built from 12 residues. Germline V gives CDR1 SGHNT, CDR2 YYREEE (reference sequence). The V end lost 0 bases, the J end lost 2 bases, and 3 bases lay between the germline ends. CDR3 region: CASSLAAYEQYF. Here the CDR3 DNA reads TGTGCCAGCAGCTTGGCGGCCTACGAGCAGTACTTC.

The genes are TRBV5-1 and TRBJ1-1; tentative D call: TRBD1 (6 bases). CDR3 length: 15 residues. Germline V gene lookup returns CDR1 SGHRS and CDR2 YFSETQ. V lost 0 bases and J 6 bases, leaving 15 bases between the germline ends. The CDR3 loop is CASSLVGGEGPEAFF. The CDR3 nucleotides read TGCGCCAGCAGCTTGGTAGGGGGAGAAGGCCCTGAAGCTTTCTTT.

V gene TRBV6-5 combines with J gene TRBJ1-1, with no clear D. The V gene lost 5 bases and the J gene lost 1 base, with 8 bases spanning the gap. Germline V lookup: CDR1 MNHEY, CDR2 SVGAGI. The CDR3 extends over 13 amino acids. The CDR3 here is CASSVQENTEAFF. The CDR3 DNA reads as TGTGCCAGCAGTGTCCAGGAGAACACTGAAGCTTTCTTT.

The chain employs TRBV19 and TRBJ1-5; D is perhaps TRBD1 (5 bases). This CDR3 region has 13 residues. Trimming removed 4 bases from V and 1 base from J, with 5 bases in between. Germline CDR1 reads LNHDA; CDR2 reads SQIVND (reference sequence). For the CDR3, the DNA is TGTGCCAGTAGTAAGGGGAGCAATCAGCCCCAGCATTTT. Protein sequence: CASSKGSNQPQHF.

The CDR3 protein is CASSWGGGVGYEQYF. The CDR3 region has the DNA TGCGCCAGCAGCTGGGGTGGCGGGGTTGGCTACGAGCAGTACTTC. The gene calls are TRBV5-1 and TRBJ2-7; tentatively, D is TRBD2 (6 bases). V was pared by 3 bases and J by 3 bases, with 16 bases between. The CDR3 spans 15 residues. Germline loops: CDR1 SGHRS, CDR2 YFSETQ.

The CDR3 DNA reads as TGTGCCAGCAGACATGGGCATCAAGAGACCCAGTACTTC. It yields the protein CASRHGHQETQYF. The chain employs TRBV5-6 and TRBJ2-5; D unresolved. Germline V lookup: CDR1 SGHDT, CDR2 YYEEEE. The V and J ends lost 5 bases and 2 bases respectively, with 10 bases between them. This CDR3 has 13 residues.

This chain links TRBV7-2 with TRBJ2-5; D remains unclear. The CDR3 totals 12 residues. V was cut by 0 bases and J by 5 bases, with 4 bases left in between. Per germline, CDR1 SGHTA and CDR2 FQGNSA. The CDR3 loop is CASSLASETQYF. CDR3 nucleotide sequence: TGTGCCAGCAGCTTAGCGTCGGAGACCCAGTACTTC.

The V and J genes are TRBV30 and TRBJ1-5; 10 bases agree with TRBD1. Germline CDR1 is GTSNPN and CDR2 is SVGIG (reference sequence). With 1 base clipped from V and 6 bases from J, the junction kept 0 bases outside the gene matches. CDR3 length equals 13 residues. CDR3 sequence: CAWSGQGAQPQHF. In DNA form, the CDR3 reads TGTGCCTGGAGTGGACAGGGGGCTCAGCCCCAGCATTTT.

The chain employs TRBV5-6 and TRBJ2-2; TRBD2 matches at 9 bases. The CDR3 has 14 residues. CDR1 is SGHDT and CDR2 is YYEEEE in the germline V gene. The trim removed 1 base at V and 6 bases at J, leaving 1 base unmatched. The CDR3 spells CASSLRLAAGELFF. The CDR3 DNA follows: TGTGCCAGCAGCTTGCGACTAGCGGCCGGGGAGCTGTTTTTT.

The chain carries TRBV5-5 and TRBJ1-4, with D possibly matching TRBD1 (5 bases). The CDR3 length is 15 residues. Germline CDR1 SGHKS, CDR2 YYEKEE (reference sequence). Trimming left V 4 bases short and J 4 bases short, with 14 bases between. CDR3: CASSPDWGRNEKLFF. The CDR3 bases are TGTGCCAGCAGCCCAGATTGGGGCCGTAATGAAAAACTGTTTTTT.

This clone was counted once. This chain joins TRBV5-1 and TRBJ1-5, with 8 nucleotides matching TRBD1. This CDR3 region has 15 residues. V shed 5 bases and J 5 bases; nucleotides not matched to a gene: 9. In germline, CDR1 is SGHRS, CDR2 YFSETQ. The CDR3 loop reads CASSLTGTGHQPQHF. The CDR3 DNA sequence: TGCGCCAGCAGTTTGACCGGGACAGGACATCAGCCCCAGCATTTT.

V is TRBV5-5 and J is TRBJ2-2; D remains ambiguous. CDR3 size: 14 residues. V lost 3 bases and J 1 base, leaving 7 bases between the germline ends. Germline V lookup: CDR1 SGHKS, CDR2 YYEKEE (reference sequence). CDR3 bases: TGTGCCAGCAGCTCAGGCCAGAACACCGGGGAGCTGTTTTTT. The encoded protein is CASSSGQNTGELFF.

The chain couples TRBV7-8 to TRBJ2-1; TRBD2 matches at 7 bases. Germline V lookup: CDR1 SGHVS, CDR2 FQNEAQ. J gave up 2 bases and V 10 bases, and 14 bases lay outside the gene matches. The CDR3 consists of 16 residues. The CDR3 loop reads CATTQAGERAYNEQFF. The CDR3 DNA is TGTGCCACCACCCAGGCGGGAGAAAGAGCCTACAATGAGCAGTTCTTC.